This T cell receptor (beta chain) was identified in a study of T cells in Graves' hyperthyroidism and ophthalmopathy. Study-level background: Peripheral blood was secured at the point of initial diagnosis, before any treatment.

Study findings and constraints: It was a median around 6 months before onset that the model predicted ophthalmopathy.

V lost 4 bases and J lost 6; bases outside the gene matches: 5. CDR3 length: 13 amino acids. Germline V lookup: CDR1 SGHTA, CDR2 FQGTGA. There are a few counts of this clonotype. Its antigen is currently unknown. RNA transcripts were the template for amplifying TCR beta CDR3 regions. When the TCR CDR3 underwent first-round RT-PCR, the HTBI primer set was used. TCRdb reanalysed the multiplex PCR reads using MiXCR and keeps one entry per CDR3 protein. The sample includes roughly 400,000 distinct CDR3 sequences, 25% of them seen just once. The sequence was collected from a man in his forties or fifties with Graves' hyperthyroidism. The chain joins TRBV7-3 to TRBJ1-2; 7 nucleotides match TRBD1. Sequencing input: blood. The CDR3 nucleotides are TGTGCCAGCAGCTCGACAGGGTCGGATGGCTACACCTTC. This translates into CASSSTGSDGYTF.